These 15 T cell receptor beta chains originate from one sample sequenced in a study of T-cell reconstitution after alpha-beta-depleted transplantation in children. The authors prepared the TCRbeta library with unique molecular identifiers. TCRdb independently ran MiXCR on the PCR reads; one entry per CDR3 protein. The table has around 200,000 distinct CDR3 sequences, about 6.3% seen once. The sample was PBMCs from the stem cell graft donor, taken from the stem cell graft. Receptor source: a human donor who donated a stem cell graft to a child with Wiskott-Aldrich syndrome.

In this sample, this clonotype turned up many times. The chain combines TRBV27 with TRBJ1-1, with 9 bases aligning to TRBD1. Germline V gene data show CDR1 as MNHEY and CDR2 as SMNVEV (reference sequence). The ends lost 8 bases at V and 5 bases at J; junction bases unmatched: 6. The CDR3 has 13 amino acids. The CDR3 nucleotides are TGTGCCAGCGGGGAGGACAGGGGAACTGAAGCTTTCTTT. It encodes CASGEDRGTEAFF.

This clonotype was observed many times. The rearrangement uses TRBV29-1 and TRBJ2-5; TRBD2 is a possible D gene (6 bases). This CDR3 is 13 amino acids long. Germline V lookup: CDR1 SQVTM, CDR2 ANQGSEA. V dropped 5 bases and J dropped 2 bases, with 12 bases sitting between them. The CDR3 is CSVTRDLQETQYF. CDR3 bases: TGCAGCGTTACCCGGGACTTACAAGAGACCCAGTACTTC.

The chain joins TRBV30 to TRBJ2-7; TRBD2 matches at 11 bases. J was trimmed by 4 bases and V by 4 bases; bases with no gene match: 9. Germline V lookup: CDR1 GTSNPN, CDR2 SVGIG (reference sequence). The CDR3 contains 15 residues. CDR3: CAWIDPGTSGYEQYF. The CDR3 bases are TGTGCCTGGATTGACCCCGGGACTAGCGGATACGAGCAGTACTTC.

This clonotype was counted at least ten times. The chain recombines TRBV5-1 with TRBJ2-1; no definite D call. CDR1 and CDR2 from the germline V gene are SGHRS and YFSETQ. The V gene lost 5 bases and the J gene lost 0 bases, with 12 bases spanning the gap. This CDR3 contains 15 residues. The chain's CDR3 is CASRNPAFSYNEQFF. Written as DNA, the CDR3 is TGCGCCAGCAGAAATCCAGCCTTCTCCTACAATGAGCAGTTCTTC.

This clonotype was detected many times. V usage is TRBV4-3 and J usage is TRBJ1-5, with TRBD1 as a possible D gene (5 bases). Germline V CDR1 and CDR2: LGHNA, YSLEER. The V and J ends lost 4 bases and 2 bases respectively, with 12 bases between them. This CDR3 contains 15 residues. The CDR3 DNA sequence: TGCGCCAGCAGCCCCAGGGCGGGAGGCAATCAGCCCCAGCATTTT. This sequence encodes CASSPRAGGNQPQHF.

The V call is TRBV7-8, the J call TRBJ2-3, with 9 bases aligning to TRBD2. The CDR3 is 18 residues long. Trimming cost V 4 bases and J 0 bases; bases outside gene matches: 11. Germline lookup yields CDR1 SGHVS and CDR2 FQNEAQ. The CDR3 region is CASSSPGRGGSSTDTQYF. In nucleotides, the CDR3 is TGTGCCAGCAGCTCCCCCGGGCGGGGGGGCTCAAGCACAGATACGCAGTATTTT.

V is TRBV5-1 and J is TRBJ2-4; the match to TRBD2 covers 12 bases. CDR3 length: 14 residues. Per the germline V gene, CDR1 is SGHRS and CDR2 is YFSETQ. Losses at the gene ends were 0 bases for V and 16 bases for J; bases not matched to a gene: 8. The CDR3 is CASSLGLAGGHEYF. The CDR3 DNA reads as TGCGCCAGCAGCTTGGGCCTAGCGGGGGGGCACGAATACTTC.

The sample holds a few counts of this clonotype. This CDR3 is CASSEAGGFAEQYF. CDR3 in DNA: TGTGCCAGCAGTGAGGCAGGGGGTTTCGCGGAGCAGTACTTC. V gene TRBV28 combines with J gene TRBJ2-7, with 7 bases fitting TRBD1. Per the germline V gene, CDR1 is MDHEN and CDR2 is SYDVKM. Germline trimming cut 5 bases from V and 7 bases from J; bases unmatched to any gene: 11. The length of the CDR3 is 14 residues.

The table lists this clonotype with a few counts. One end of the junction is discordant with germline, which a read error may explain. This sequence joins TRBV20-1 and TRBJ2-1; 10 bases are shared with TRBD2. CDR1 is DFQATT and CDR2 is SNEGSKA in the germline V gene (reference sequence). This CDR3 spans 15 amino acids. The CDR3: CCARAASGSDNEQFF. The CDR3 nucleotides are TGCTGTGCTAGAGCCGCTAGCGGGAGTGACAATGAGCAGTTCTTC.

The table lists this clonotype with many counts. The rearrangement links TRBV5-1 to TRBJ2-7; D call uncertain. The CDR3 runs 18 residues. V was cut by 1 base and J by 2 bases, with 22 bases left in between. Germline CDR1 and CDR2: SGHRS and YFSETQ. The CDR3 region is CASSLSGRNLYSTYEQYF. In nucleotides, the CDR3 is TGCGCCAGCAGCTTGAGTGGCAGGAACCTCTACTCAACCTACGAGCAGTACTTC.

At least ten counts were recorded for this clonotype. This rearrangement joins TRBV20-1 to TRBJ2-7, with 7 positions matching TRBD2. The CDR3 has 15 amino acids. In germline, CDR1 is DFQATT, CDR2 SNEGSKA (reference sequence). The ends lost 3 bases at V and 4 bases at J; junction bases unmatched: 12. The CDR3 DNA reads TGCAGTGCTAGGGGGGGGTCGAATGGTCCTTACGAGCAGTACTTC. Translating gives CSARGGSNGPYEQYF.

This clonotype occurred a few times. The chain couples TRBV30 to TRBJ1-2, with D possibly matching TRBD1 (5 bases). V lost 1 base, J lost 3 bases, and 15 bases lay in between. Per germline, CDR1 GTSNPN and CDR2 SVGIG (reference sequence). The CDR3 length is 15 residues. CDR3 coding DNA: TGTGCCTGGAGTGGACAGACCCTCGGGGACTATGGCTACACCTTC. Its protein product is CAWSGQTLGDYGYTF.

This clonotype was seen repeatedly, ten times or more. The rearrangement links TRBV20-1 to TRBJ1-2, with TRBD1 matching over 8 bases. Germline V gene sequence: CDR1 DFQATT, CDR2 SNEGSKA (reference sequence). CDR3 length: 15 residues. V was clipped by 5 bases and J by 3 bases; unmatched bases: 11. The CDR3 loop reads CSADGLGQVDYGYTF. In DNA form, the CDR3 reads TGCAGTGCTGACGGCCTGGGACAGGTAGACTATGGCTACACCTTC.

This clonotype showed up many times. CDR3 region: CASSLFLGTYEQYF. The CDR3 nucleotides are TGTGCCAGCAGCTTATTCTTGGGAACCTACGAGCAGTACTTC. This chain connects TRBV7-2 to TRBJ2-7; D not resolved. The CDR3 contains 14 residues. Germline V CDR1 and CDR2: SGHTA, FQGNSA. V was cut by 2 bases and J by 2 bases, with 10 bases left in between.

This clonotype was observed a handful of times. This chain connects TRBV12-3 or TRBV12-4 to TRBJ1-4, with D maybe TRBD1 (5 bases). Trimming cost V 4 bases and J 4 bases, with 13 bases left between them. The CDR3 contains 15 residues. CDR3 amino acids: CASSSQGTVNEKLFF. In DNA form, the CDR3 reads TGTGCCAGCAGTTCCCAAGGGACTGTTAATGAAAAACTGTTTTTT.